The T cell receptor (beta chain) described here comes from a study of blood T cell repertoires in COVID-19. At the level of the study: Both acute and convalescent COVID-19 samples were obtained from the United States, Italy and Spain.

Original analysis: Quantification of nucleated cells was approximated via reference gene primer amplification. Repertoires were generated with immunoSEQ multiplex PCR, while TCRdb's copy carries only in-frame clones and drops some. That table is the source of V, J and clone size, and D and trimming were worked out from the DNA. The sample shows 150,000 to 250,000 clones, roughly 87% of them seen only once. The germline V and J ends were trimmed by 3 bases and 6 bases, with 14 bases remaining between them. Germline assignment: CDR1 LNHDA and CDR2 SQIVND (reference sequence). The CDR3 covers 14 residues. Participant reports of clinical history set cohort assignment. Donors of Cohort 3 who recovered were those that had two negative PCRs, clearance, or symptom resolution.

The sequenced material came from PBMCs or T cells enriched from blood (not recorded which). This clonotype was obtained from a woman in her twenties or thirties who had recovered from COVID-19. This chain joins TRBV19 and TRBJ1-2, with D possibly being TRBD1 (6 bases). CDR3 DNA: TGTGCCAGTAGTATCGAAGGACAGACCAATGGCTACACCTTC. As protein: CASSIEGQTNGYTF.